These 8 T cell receptor beta chains share one sample of origin, sequenced in a study of cytomegalovirus exposure and HLA in healthy donors. 13 Jbeta primers and 60 Vbeta primers were used for the PCR. The table came from immunoSEQ multiplex PCR; TCRdb's copy has only in-frame clones and leaves some out. Of about 200,000 clones detected, 65% to 80% appear once; the ten largest clones hold about 1.7%. Sample: PBMCs. The origin of the receptors is a man aged 50 or older in good health and CMV-seronegative.

The rearrangement links TRBV28 to TRBJ1-5, with 10 bases fitting TRBD1. The length of the CDR3 is 16 residues. Germline V CDR1 and CDR2: MDHEN, SYDVKM. V lost 4 bases and J lost 1; bases outside the gene matches: 4. Written as DNA, the CDR3 is TGTGCCAGCAGTTCCAGACAGGGGGCGAGCAATCAGCCCCAGCATTTT. Translated, it gives CASSSRQGASNQPQHF.

V gene TRBV29-1 combines with J gene TRBJ1-2; D gene unclear. Trimming took off 4 bases at V and 4 bases at J, with 13 bases between the two ends. Germline V CDR1 and CDR2: SQVTM, ANQGSEA. The CDR3 runs 13 residues. Written as DNA, the CDR3 is TGCAGCGTTGTATCCCCTCTGTCCTATGGCTACACCTTC. This codes for CSVVSPLSYGYTF.

V is TRBV28 and J is TRBJ1-5; a weak D match, TRBD1 (6 bases). This CDR3 is built from 13 residues. Germline CDR1 is MDHEN and CDR2 is SYDVKM. The V gene lost 6 bases and the J gene lost 7 bases, with 13 bases spanning the gap. The CDR3 DNA follows: TGTGCCAGCAGCTATACAGGGAGCCAGCCCCAGCATTTT. Protein sequence: CASSYTGSQPQHF.

Here the CDR3 reads CASSSRDRGVNEQFF. The CDR3 DNA sequence: TGCGCCAGCAGCTCCCGGGACAGGGGTGTCAATGAGCAGTTCTTC. The chain carries TRBV5-1 and TRBJ2-1; 10 bases map to TRBD1. V was clipped by 3 bases and J by 6 bases; unmatched bases: 6. The V gene's germline CDR1 is SGHRS and CDR2 YFSETQ. The CDR3 loop spans 15 amino acids.

V usage is TRBV4-2 and J usage is TRBJ2-1; D perhaps matches TRBD2 (6 bases). This CDR3 is 17 amino acids long. V lost 2 bases and J lost 0, with 14 bases in between. Germline V CDR1 and CDR2: LGHNA, YNFKEQ. The CDR3 DNA reads as TGTGCCAGCAGCCAAAATCTAGCGTCTAGCTCCTACAATGAGCAGTTCTTC. It translates to CASSQNLASSSYNEQFF.

V usage is TRBV6-5 and J usage is TRBJ2-7; D not certain. This CDR3 region has 11 residues. Germline V gives CDR1 MNHEY, CDR2 SVGAGI. Between the trimmed V and J ends, which lost 7 bases and 6 bases, there was a span of 10 bases. This CDR3 reads CASTGGTEQYF. In DNA, the CDR3 is TGTGCCAGCACCGGCGGTACCGAGCAGTACTTC.

This chain joins TRBV28 and TRBJ2-2; 13 bases agree with TRBD2. The CDR3 length is 16 residues. The J segment lost 5 bases and the V segment lost 0 bases, leaving 0 bases of the junction unmatched. Germline V gene data show CDR1 as MDHEN and CDR2 as SYDVKM. The DNA for the CDR3 is TGTGCCAGCAGTTTATGGACTAGCGGGAGGACCGGGGAGCTGTTTTTT. This gives the protein CASSLWTSGRTGELFF.

The chain joins TRBV19 to TRBJ2-3; D is possibly TRBD1 (5 bases). Trimming removed 3 bases from V and 0 bases from J, with 10 bases in between. The CDR3 loop spans 15 amino acids. Germline V gene data show CDR1 as LNHDA and CDR2 as SQIVND (reference sequence). CDR3 coding DNA: TGTGCCAGTAGTATTGGCAGGGCTAGCACAGATACGCAGTATTTT. Amino acids: CASSIGRASTDTQYF.